Below, one TCR beta chain is given with its context. What it recognizes is unknown. These data are taken from a study of CXCR3-negative and CXCR3-positive naive CD8 T cells. General study findings and limits: Whereas memory cells differed, naive CXCR3-negative and CXCR3-positive cells shared similar TRBV-TRBJ usage. Higher TRB CDR3 hydrophobicity marked CXCR3-positive naive cells relative to CXCR3-negative naive cells. Memory CD8+ cells had much lower diversity, and both naive subsets had comparably high diversity.

In preparing the TRB cDNA libraries, 5' RACE with UMI labels was used. TCRdb reprocessed the 5' RACE reads; each CDR3 protein has one entry and no DNA is given. Recorded for this sample: 130,000 to 150,000 distinct CDR3 sequences. The CDR3 covers 14 residues. The V gene's germline CDR1 is SGHRS and CDR2 YFSETQ. Material for sequencing was naive CXCR3+ CD8+ T cells from blood. Subset reported: CD45RO-CCR7+CD27+CD95- naive CD8+ T cells expressing CXCR3 (TNR3+). The clonotype comes from a human donor in good health. Some clones in this sample may be carry-over from other donors' samples. The chain carries TRBV5-1 and TRBJ2-1; checking the TCRdb D call of TRBD1 is not possible without DNA. This chain's CDR3 is CASSLTRQVNEQFF.